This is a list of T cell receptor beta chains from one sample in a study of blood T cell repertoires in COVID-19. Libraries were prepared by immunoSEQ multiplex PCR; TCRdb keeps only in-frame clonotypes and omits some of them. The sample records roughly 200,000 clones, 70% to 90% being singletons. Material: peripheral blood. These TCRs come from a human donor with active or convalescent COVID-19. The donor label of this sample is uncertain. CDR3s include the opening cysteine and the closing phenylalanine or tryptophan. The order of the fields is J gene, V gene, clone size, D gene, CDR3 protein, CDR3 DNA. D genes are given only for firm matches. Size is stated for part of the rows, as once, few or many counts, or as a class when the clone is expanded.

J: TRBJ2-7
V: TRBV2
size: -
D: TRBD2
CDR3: CASLGTTLSYEQYF
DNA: TGTGCCTCCTTGGGGACTACCCTCTCCTACGAGCAGTACTTC

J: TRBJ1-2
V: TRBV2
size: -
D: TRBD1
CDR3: CASSEQGAYGYTF
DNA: TGTGCCAGCAGTGAACAGGGGGCCTATGGCTACACCTTC

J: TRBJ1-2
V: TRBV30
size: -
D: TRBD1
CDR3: CATGGRGYTF
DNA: TGTGCCACAGGGGGCAGGGGCTACACCTTC

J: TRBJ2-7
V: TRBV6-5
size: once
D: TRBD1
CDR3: CASRTTGQYNEQYF
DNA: TGTGCCAGCAGGACGACAGGGCAGTATAACGAGCAGTACTTC

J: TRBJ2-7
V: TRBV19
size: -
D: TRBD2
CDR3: CASSMIPGGYEQYF
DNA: TGTGCCAGTAGTATGATACCGGGGGGCTACGAGCAGTACTTC

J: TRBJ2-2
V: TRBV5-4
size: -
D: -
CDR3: CASGLAGELFF
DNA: TGTGCCAGCGGGCTAGCGGGGGAGCTGTTTTTT

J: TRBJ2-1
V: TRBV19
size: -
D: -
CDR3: CASSSGIYNEQFF
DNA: TGTGCCAGTAGTAGCGGGATCTACAATGAGCAGTTCTTC

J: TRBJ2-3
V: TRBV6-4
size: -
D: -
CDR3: CASSGGGGTDTQYF
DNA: TGTGCCAGCAGTGGAGGGGGTGGCACAGATACGCAGTATTTT

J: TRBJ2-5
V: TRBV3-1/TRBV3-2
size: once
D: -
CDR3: CASRGIQYF
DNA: TGTGCCAGCAGGGGCATCCAGTACTTC

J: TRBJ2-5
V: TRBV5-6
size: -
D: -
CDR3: CASSGRRGAETQYF
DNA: TGTGCCAGCAGCGGCCGGCGGGGCGCGGAGACCCAGTACTTC

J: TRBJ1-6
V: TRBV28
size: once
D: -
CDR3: CASSLVWQFNSPLHF
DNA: TGTGCCAGCAGTTTAGTTTGGCAGTTTAATTCACCCCTCCACTTT

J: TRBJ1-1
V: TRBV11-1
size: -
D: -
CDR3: CASSLAWPGDTEAFF
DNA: TGTGCCAGCAGCTTAGCTTGGCCGGGGGACACTGAAGCTTTCTTT

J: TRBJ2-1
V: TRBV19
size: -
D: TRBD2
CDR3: CASSTLLAGGPGGEQFF
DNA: TGTGCCAGTAGTACCTTACTAGCGGGAGGGCCAGGGGGTGAGCAGTTCTTC

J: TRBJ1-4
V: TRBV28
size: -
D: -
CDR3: CASSPGAGEKLFF
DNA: TGTGCCAGCAGCCCAGGGGCAGGAGAAAAACTGTTTTTT

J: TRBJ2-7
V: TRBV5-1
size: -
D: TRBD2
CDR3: CASSESLAGLAGREQYF
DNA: TGCGCCAGCAGCGAGTCCTTGGCGGGACTAGCGGGTAGGGAGCAGTACTTC

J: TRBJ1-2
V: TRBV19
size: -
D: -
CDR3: CASFGLALYGYTF
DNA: TGTGCCAGTTTCGGACTGGCTCTCTATGGCTACACCTTC

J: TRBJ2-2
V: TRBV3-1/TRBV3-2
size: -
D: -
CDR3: CASSFLRGFRRTGELFF
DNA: TGTGCCAGCAGCTTTCTTCGGGGGTTTAGAAGGACCGGGGAGCTGTTTTTT

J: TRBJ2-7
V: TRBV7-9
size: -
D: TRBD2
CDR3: CASSFLAGGVPYEQYF
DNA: TGTGCCAGCAGCTTCTTAGCGGGAGGGGTCCCCTACGAGCAGTACTTC

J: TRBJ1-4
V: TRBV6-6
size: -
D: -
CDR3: CASSSMIGGEKLFF
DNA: TGTGCCAGCAGTTCAATGATAGGGGGTGAAAAACTGTTTTTT

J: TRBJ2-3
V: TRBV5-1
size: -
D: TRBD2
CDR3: CASSLAVAGGTDTQYF
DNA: TGCGCCAGCAGCTTGGCAGTGGCGGGAGGGACAGATACGCAGTATTTT

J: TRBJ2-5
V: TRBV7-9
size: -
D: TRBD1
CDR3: CASSRDRAQETQYF
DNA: TGTGCCAGCAGCCGGGACAGGGCGCAAGAGACCCAGTACTTC

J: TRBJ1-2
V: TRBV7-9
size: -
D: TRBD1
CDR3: CATPGQGYGGDGYTF
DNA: TGTGCCACCCCGGGACAGGGGTATGGGGGCGATGGCTACACCTTC

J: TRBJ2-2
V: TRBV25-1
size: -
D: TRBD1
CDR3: CASTWRTGSTGELFF
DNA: TGTGCCAGCACTTGGAGGACAGGGAGCACCGGGGAGCTGTTTTTT

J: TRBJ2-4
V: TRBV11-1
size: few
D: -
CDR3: CASSLQQGLGIQYF
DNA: TGTGCCAGCAGCTTACAGCAGGGGTTGGGCATTCAGTACTTC

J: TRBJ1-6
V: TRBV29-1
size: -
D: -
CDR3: CSVEESGNSPLHF
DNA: TGCAGCGTTGAGGAGAGCGGGAACTCACCCCTCCACTTT

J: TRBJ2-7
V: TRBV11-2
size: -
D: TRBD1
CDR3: CASSSQGAFYEQYF
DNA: TGTGCCAGCAGCTCACAGGGGGCATTCTACGAGCAGTACTTC

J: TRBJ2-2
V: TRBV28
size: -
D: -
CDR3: CASSFERGNTGELFF
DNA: TGTGCCAGCAGTTTTGAACGGGGGAACACCGGGGAGCTGTTTTTT

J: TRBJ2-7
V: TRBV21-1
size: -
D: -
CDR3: CATYGASGSTSSYEQYF
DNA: TGTGCCACCTATGGGGCTAGCGGGTCAACGAGCTCCTACGAGCAGTACTTC

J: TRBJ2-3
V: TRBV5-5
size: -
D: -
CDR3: CASSWSIDTQYF
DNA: TGTGCCAGCAGCTGGAGTATTGATACGCAGTATTTT

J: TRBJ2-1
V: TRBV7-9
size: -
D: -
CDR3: CASSLEGLGVFEQFF
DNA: TGTGCCAGCAGCTTGGAGGGTTTAGGGGTCTTCGAGCAGTTCTTC

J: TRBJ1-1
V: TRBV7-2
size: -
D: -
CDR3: CASRPGTSFEAFF
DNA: TGTGCCAGCAGACCTGGGACATCTTTTGAAGCTTTCTTT

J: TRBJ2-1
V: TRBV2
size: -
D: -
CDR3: CASSVQSGPGRGEQFF
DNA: TGTGCCAGCAGTGTACAAAGCGGCCCTGGACGGGGTGAGCAGTTCTTC

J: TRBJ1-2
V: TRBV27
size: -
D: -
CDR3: CASNVDAGRGYGYTF
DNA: TGTGCCAGCAATGTGGATGCGGGGCGCGGCTATGGCTACACCTTC

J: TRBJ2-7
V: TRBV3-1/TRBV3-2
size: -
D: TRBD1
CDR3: CASSKGQGPYEQYF
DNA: TGTGCCAGCAGCAAGGGACAGGGACCCTACGAGCAGTACTTC

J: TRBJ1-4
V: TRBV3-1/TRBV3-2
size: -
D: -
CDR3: CASSEGQGRHNLLFF
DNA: TGTGCCAGCAGCGAAGGGCAGGGAAGACATAATTTACTGTTTTTT

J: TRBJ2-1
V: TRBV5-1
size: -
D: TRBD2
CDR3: CASSLEGGRAEQFF
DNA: TGCGCCAGCAGCTTGGAGGGCGGGAGGGCTGAGCAGTTCTTC

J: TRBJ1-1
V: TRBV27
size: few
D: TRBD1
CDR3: CASSWARQGEAFF
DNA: TGTGCCAGCAGTTGGGCACGACAGGGGGAGGCTTTCTTT